The 10 T cell receptor beta chains listed next were all sequenced from one sample in a study of vaccination and CD4 T cells after COVID-19 (dated 2022 in TCRdb). Reading the label with the study, this specimen's treatment or condition is: roughly 11-day PBMC culture with coronavirus spike peptide pools or control peptides (ViraFEST assay). No antigen has been identified for these receptors. Receptor libraries were prepared by PCR. Sequencing was performed on an Illumina iSeq 100. TCR sequencing of DNA from cultured CD4+ T cells used the Oncomine TCR Beta short-read assay at the Johns Hopkins FTIC core. TCRdb handled the public reads itself, with Q25 trimming in fastp and clone calling in MiXCR, and kept productive beta chains. Each record represents a unique CDR3 protein, reported with the most common genes and DNA among its rows. The sample records 8,100 or so distinct CDR3 sequences, roughly three fifths of which are singletons. About 20% of the sample is held by the ten biggest clonotypes.

Sequencing was done on a sample of CD4+ T cells from blood, cultured in vitro. Receptors originate from a human donor who had recovered from COVID-19.

The rearrangement joins TRBV28 to TRBJ1-6; maybe TRBD1 (6 bases). CDR3 length: 18 residues. V was clipped by 6 bases and J by 0 bases, with 18 bases between them. In germline, CDR1 is MDHEN, CDR2 SYDVKM. CDR3 amino acids: CASSANRDPSSYNSPLHF. The CDR3 DNA follows: TGTGCCAGCAGCGCTAACAGGGACCCCAGCTCCTATAATTCACCCCTCCACTTT.

The gene calls are TRBV5-1 and TRBJ1-2; D call uncertain. Germline V CDR1 and CDR2: SGHRS, YFSETQ. Trimming removed 0 bases from V and 2 bases from J, with 8 bases in between. CDR3 length: 14 amino acids. CDR3 region: CASSLEYGNYGYTF. CDR3 DNA sequence: TGCGCCAGCAGCTTGGAGTACGGGAACTATGGCTACACCTTC.

In this sample, this clonotype turned up a few times. The chain recombines TRBV5-4 with TRBJ2-5, with 11 bases matching TRBD2. CDR3 length: 17 residues. Germline trimming cut 3 bases from V and 5 bases from J; bases unmatched to any gene: 12. CDR1 is SGHNT, CDR2 YYREEE, per germline (reference sequence). The CDR3 bases are TGTGCCAGCAGCTCTAAAAAACCTAGCGGGGGGTTGGAGACCCAGTACTTC. Protein: CASSSKKPSGGLETQYF.

The J gene is TRBJ1-5, the V gene TRBV6-2 or TRBV6-3, with 8 bases matching TRBD1. The CDR3 sequence is 14 residues long. Germline loops: CDR1 MNHEY, CDR2 SVGEGT. The ends lost 5 bases at V and 7 bases at J; junction bases unmatched: 7. CDR3 in DNA: TGTGCCAGCAGTCCGGGACAGGAGTTCCAGCCCCAGCATTTT. Amino acid sequence: CASSPGQEFQPQHF.

The V gene is TRBV6-1, the J gene TRBJ2-2; TRBD2 agrees at 7 bases. The CDR3 is made up of 14 amino acids. The V gene's germline CDR1 is MNHNS and CDR2 SASEGT. With 6 bases clipped from V and 1 base from J, the junction kept 2 bases outside the gene matches. The DNA for the CDR3 is TGTGCCAGCAGAAAGCGGGAGAACACCGGGGAGCTGTTTTTT. Its translation is CASRKRENTGELFF.

The V call is TRBV20-1, the J call TRBJ2-1; D uncertain. The CDR3 covers 12 residues. Deletions cut 3 bases from V and 6 bases from J, with 9 bases between. Germline V gene sequence: CDR1 DFQATT, CDR2 SNEGSKA (reference sequence). CDR3 protein: CSASQSGNEQFF. Here the CDR3 DNA reads TGCAGTGCTAGCCAGTCCGGCAATGAGCAGTTCTTC.

The count of this clonotype is one. This chain uses TRBV2 with TRBJ1-5; perhaps TRBD1 as D (5 bases). CDR1 SNHLY and CDR2 FYNNEI come from the germline V gene. Trimming left V 7 bases short and J 4 bases short, with 11 bases between. The length of the CDR3 is 13 residues. The CDR3 loop reads CASKAGANQPQHF. In DNA form, the CDR3 reads TGTGCCAGCAAGGCCGGGGCAAATCAGCCCCAGCATTTT.

The chain has TRBV15 and TRBJ2-5; the D gene is possibly TRBD1 (6 bases). The CDR3 is made up of 13 amino acids. The germline V gene has CDR1 LNHNV and CDR2 YYDKDF (reference sequence). Trimming took off 4 bases at V and 6 bases at J, with 12 bases between the two ends. CDR3 sequence: CATSKGGGKTQYF. The CDR3, as DNA: TGTGCCACCAGCAAAGGGGGTGGAAAGACCCAGTACTTC.

About this clonotype itself: Mismatch with germline at one junction end may stem from a read error. The rearrangement joins TRBV12-3 or TRBV12-4 to TRBJ1-6; D gene uncertain. The CDR3 has 18 residues. In DNA, the CDR3 is TGTGCCAGCAGCCGGACGGGAGTTGGAAGCTCCTATAATTCATCCCTCCACTTT. The encoded protein is CASSRTGVGSSYNSSLHF.

This chain connects TRBV19 to TRBJ2-3; D is unresolved. V was clipped by 2 bases and J by 0 bases, with 9 bases between them. Per germline, CDR1 LNHDA and CDR2 SQIVND (reference sequence). CDR3 size: 15 residues. CDR3 loop: CASSILGPSTDTQYF. The CDR3, as DNA: TGTGCCAGTAGTATACTCGGTCCCAGCACAGATACGCAGTATTTT.